Shown below are 22 T cell receptor beta chains from a single sample sequenced in a study of blood T cells in healthy people across ages. With a J-beta primer mix and a sample-barcoded 5' primer, a second PCR ran about 7 to 12 cycles. A single record per CDR3 protein comes from TCRdb applying MiXCR to the 5' RACE reads. The top ten clones hold just over 15% of a sample with about 650,000 distinct CDR3 sequences, roughly 32% of them seen once. The specimen was blood. The receptors were sampled from an elderly woman in good health.

The V and J genes are TRBV6-1 and TRBJ2-1; the D is unclear. V was clipped by 3 bases and J by 0 bases, with 9 bases between them. This CDR3 comprises 15 residues. Germline CDR1 is MNHNS and CDR2 is SASEGT. The CDR3 sequence: CASSDTMYSYNEQFF. DNA for the CDR3: TGTGCCAGCAGTGACACGATGTACTCCTACAATGAGCAGTTCTTC.

Turning to this clonotype: The junction departs from the called germline gene at one end, perhaps through a read error. This chain uses TRBV6-1 with TRBJ2-3, with a weak D call TRBD2 (6 bases). Germline CDR1 is MNHNS and CDR2 is SASEGT. The CDR3 consists of 14 residues. The CDR3 region has the DNA TGTGCCCGCAGTCGAACGGGGGTCCCAGATACGCAGTATTTT. Amino acids: CARSRTGVPDTQYF.

This sequence joins TRBV12-5 and TRBJ1-1; D remains unclear. V lost 0 bases to trimming and J lost 1 base, with 6 bases between them. Germline V gene sequence: CDR1 LGHNT, CDR2 FRNRAP. The CDR3 is 14 residues long. DNA of the CDR3: TGTGCTAGTGGTTTGGTCCTAGGGAACACTGAAGCTTTCTTT. It specifies CASGLVLGNTEAFF.

This clonotype was counted ten times or more. This sequence joins TRBV3-1 and TRBJ2-6; D is perhaps TRBD2 (5 bases). Trimming removed 0 bases from V and 0 bases from J, with 18 bases in between. This CDR3 is built from 20 residues. Germline lookup yields CDR1 LGHDT and CDR2 YNNKEL (reference sequence). CDR3: CASSQEYRGVRNSGANVLTF. DNA of the CDR3: TGTGCCAGCAGCCAAGAATATCGGGGTGTCAGGAACTCTGGGGCCAACGTCCTGACTTTC.

This chain connects TRBV20-1 to TRBJ2-5, with D tentatively TRBD2 (5 bases). The CDR3 is 9 residues long. Between the trimmed V and J ends, which lost 6 bases and 11 bases, there was a span of 10 bases. Germline CDR1 reads DFQATT; CDR2 reads SNEGSKA (reference sequence). The CDR3 region is CSAEEEQYF. The CDR3 DNA sequence: TGCAGTGCCGAGGAGGAGCAGTACTTC.

About this clonotype: One junction end disagrees with the germline gene, perhaps due to a read error. V and J are TRBV11-2 and TRBJ2-5; D possibly corresponds to TRBD1 (6 bases). CDR1 and CDR2 (germline): SGHAT, FQNNGV. The CDR3 totals 15 residues. The CDR3 DNA reads as TGTGCCGGCAGCTTAGATCAGGGGAGATACAATGAGCAGTACTTC. Its protein product is CAGSLDQGRYNEQYF.

This chain links TRBV6-1 with TRBJ2-1; 7 nucleotides line up with TRBD1. V lost 7 bases to trimming and J lost 9 bases; unmatched junction nucleotides: 3. Germline V gene sequence: CDR1 MNHNS, CDR2 SASEGT. The CDR3 sequence is 11 residues long. CDR3 sequence reads: CASISGGEQFF. CDR3 DNA sequence: TGTGCCAGCATATCAGGGGGTGAGCAGTTCTTC.

This clonotype appeared a single time. The chain uses TRBV6-1 and TRBJ1-1; no definite D call. Per germline, CDR1 MNHNS and CDR2 SASEGT. Trimming pared 8 bases from V and 5 bases from J, leaving 6 bases between. The CDR3 is made up of 10 amino acids. In DNA form, the CDR3 reads TGTGCCAGCTGGAGGACTGAAGCTTTCTTT. Encoded protein: CASWRTEAFF.

This clonotype came up many times. The chain has TRBV20-1 and TRBJ2-3, with 8 bases matching TRBD1. Germline-derived CDR1 and CDR2 are DFQATT and SNEGSKA (reference sequence). With 6 bases clipped from V and 5 bases from J, the junction kept 13 bases outside the gene matches. The CDR3 has 15 amino acids. CDR3 DNA sequence: TGCAGTGCCTTTCCTCGGACAGGGTTAGGAGATACGCAGTATTTT. It encodes CSAFPRTGLGDTQYF.

This clonotype was found many times. The chain joins TRBV28 to TRBJ2-5; the D is unclear. The CDR3 totals 12 residues. The V and J ends lost 5 bases and 4 bases respectively, with 8 bases between them. In germline, CDR1 is MDHEN, CDR2 SYDVKM. DNA of the CDR3: TGTGCCAGCAGTACTGGGTTAGAGACCCAGTACTTC. This encodes CASSTGLETQYF.

This clonotype has more than one count but fewer than ten. The chain uses TRBV9 and TRBJ1-1; 8 nucleotides align to TRBD1. Germline trimming cut 3 bases from V and 5 bases from J; bases unmatched to any gene: 12. CDR3 length: 16 residues. The V gene's germline CDR1 is SGDLS and CDR2 YYNGEE. CDR3: CASSAARGRGRTEAFF. The CDR3 DNA reads TGTGCCAGCAGCGCCGCCAGGGGCAGGGGGCGGACTGAAGCTTTCTTT.

The table lists this clonotype with a few counts. The chain uses TRBV5-1 and TRBJ1-1; the D gene is possibly TRBD1 (6 bases). The germline V gene has CDR1 SGHRS and CDR2 YFSETQ. Trimming cost V 5 bases and J 5 bases, with 16 bases left between them. The CDR3 runs 14 residues. The CDR3 loop is CASRGLGGQTEAFF. The CDR3 DNA follows: TGCGCCAGCAGAGGTTTAGGGGGTCAAACTGAAGCTTTCTTT.

The sample holds many counts of this clonotype. The V and J genes are TRBV7-2 and TRBJ1-2; possible D gene TRBD1, 6 bases. Germline V gene data show CDR1 as SGHTA and CDR2 as FQGNSA. Trimming removed 4 bases from V and 4 bases from J, with 13 bases in between. This CDR3 region has 14 residues. The CDR3 DNA reads TGTGCCAGCAGCTCGGGGGGCTTTAGCTATGGCTACACCTTC. As protein: CASSSGGFSYGYTF.

This clonotype was picked up a small number of times. A read error is possible here, since a much larger clone lies one base away. This CDR3 reads CASSLGNSGANVRTF. The CDR3 coding sequence is TGTGCCAGCAGCTTAGGCAACTCTGGGGCCAACGTCCGGACTTTC. The chain links TRBV11-2 to TRBJ2-6, with a tentative D call TRBD1 (5 bases). This CDR3 region has 15 residues. The germline gives CDR1 SGHAT, CDR2 FQNNGV. The variable domain in full, with the rest retrieved from reference TRBV11-2 and TRBJ2-6, is EAGVAQSPRYKIIEKRQSVAFWCNPISGHATLYWYQQILGQGPKLLIQFQNNGVVDDSQLPKDRFSAERLKGVDSTLKIQPAKLEDSAVYLCASSLGNSGANVRTFGAGSRLTVL.

This clonotype was seen at least ten times. V and J are TRBV7-9 and TRBJ1-2; no definite D call. Germline CDR1 reads SEHNR; CDR2 reads FQNEAQ (reference sequence). The ends were cut back, 6 bases at V and 2 bases at J, with 10 bases in the middle. This CDR3 is built from 13 residues. The CDR3 DNA reads as TGTGCCAGCAGTCGAGGGCTGAACTATGGCTACACCTTC. It specifies CASSRGLNYGYTF.

This clonotype showed up many times. The chain joins TRBV7-9 to TRBJ2-3, with D perhaps matching TRBD1 (5 bases). Trimming took off 3 bases at V and 5 bases at J, with 9 bases between the two ends. The germline V gene encodes CDR1 SEHNR and CDR2 FQNEAQ (reference sequence). CDR3 length: 13 residues. CDR3 coding DNA: TGTGCCAGCAGCTTCCTCCAGGGAGATACGCAGTATTTT. Amino acid sequence: CASSFLQGDTQYF.

Concerning this clonotype itself: A much bigger clone sits one base away, suggesting this may be a read error. V gene TRBV6-1 combines with J gene TRBJ2-3, with D perhaps being TRBD1 or TRBD2 (6 bases each). The length of the CDR3 is 14 residues. The germline CDR1 and CDR2 sequences are MNHNS and SASEGT. The DNA of the CDR3 is TGTGTCAACACGAGAGGGGGGAGCACAGATACGCAGTATTTT. Encoded protein: CVNTRGGSTDTQYF.

This clonotype was observed many times. V usage is TRBV6-5 and J usage is TRBJ2-7; TRBD1 matches at 12 bases. The CDR3 is 15 residues long. The germline V gene has CDR1 MNHEY and CDR2 SVGAGI. Germline trimming cut 2 bases from V and 3 bases from J; bases unmatched to any gene: 2. CDR3: CASSYRDRGLYEQYF. As DNA, the CDR3 is TGTGCCAGCAGTTACAGGGACAGGGGGCTCTACGAGCAGTACTTC.

This clonotype has ten or more counts. The chain uses TRBV5-1 and TRBJ2-3; 10 positions agree with TRBD2. The V gene end was trimmed by 5 bases and the J gene end by 5 bases; junction bases not matched to a gene: 11. Germline V gene data show CDR1 as SGHRS and CDR2 as YFSETQ. The length of the CDR3 is 16 residues. The CDR3 DNA reads TGCGCCAGCAGAATCAGCGGGGGGGCATCGAGAGATACGCAGTATTTT. Translated, it gives CASRISGGASRDTQYF.

About this clonotype: The junction differs from germline at one of its ends, possibly a read error. V is TRBV4-2 and J is TRBJ2-3; 9 nucleotides align to TRBD2. The CDR3 spans 19 residues. The germline CDR1 and CDR2 sequences are LGHNA and YNFKEQ. CDR3 sequence reads: CTSSQGEGSGSLRTDTQYF. DNA of the CDR3: TGTACCAGCAGCCAAGGTGAGGGTAGCGGGAGCCTCCGCACAGATACGCAGTATTTT.

As to this clonotype: Being one base from a much bigger clone, this may be a read error. The chain combines TRBV5-1 with TRBJ2-7; D is ambiguous. This CDR3 comprises 13 residues. Germline V gives CDR1 SGHRS, CDR2 YFSETQ. CDR3 DNA: TGCGCCGGCAGCGTGAGGTTGACCTACGAGCAGTACTTC. Amino acid sequence: CAGSVRLTYEQYF. Looking up the rest from reference TRBV5-1 and TRBJ2-7 gives the full variable domain: KAGVTQTPRYLIKTRGQQVTLSCSPISGHRSVSWYQQTPGQGLQFLFEYFSETQRNKGNFPGRFSGRQFSNSRSEMNVSTLELGDSALYLCAGSVRLTYEQYFGPGTRLTVT.

This clonotype was seen more than once but under ten times. The chain links TRBV20-1 to TRBJ1-5, with 10 positions matching TRBD1. Per the germline V gene, CDR1 is DFQATT and CDR2 is SNEGSKA (reference sequence). The CDR3 length is 16 residues. With 2 bases clipped from V and 4 bases from J, the junction kept 8 bases outside the gene matches. The CDR3 nucleotides read TGCAGTGCTAGACGTTCCGGGACAGGGGTAAATCAGCCCCAGCATTTT. Its translation is CSARRSGTGVNQPQHF.